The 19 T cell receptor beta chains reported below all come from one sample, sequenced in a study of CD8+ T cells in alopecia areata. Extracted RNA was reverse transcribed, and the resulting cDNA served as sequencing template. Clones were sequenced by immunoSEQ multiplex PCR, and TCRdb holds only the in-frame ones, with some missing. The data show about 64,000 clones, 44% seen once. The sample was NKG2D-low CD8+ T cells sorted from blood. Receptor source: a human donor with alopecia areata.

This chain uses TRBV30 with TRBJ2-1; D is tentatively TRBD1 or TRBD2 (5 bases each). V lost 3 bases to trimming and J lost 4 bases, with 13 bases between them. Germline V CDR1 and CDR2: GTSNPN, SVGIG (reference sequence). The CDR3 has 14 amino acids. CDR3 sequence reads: CAWSHDGGYNEQFF. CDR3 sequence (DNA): TGTGCCTGGAGCCACGATGGGGGATACAATGAGCAGTTCTTC. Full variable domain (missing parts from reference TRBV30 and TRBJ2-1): SQTIHQWPATLVQPVGSPLSLECTVEGTSNPNLYWYRQAAGRGLQLLFYSVGIGQISSEVPQNLSASRPQDRQFILSSKKLLLSDSGFYLCAWSHDGGYNEQFFGPGTRLTVL.

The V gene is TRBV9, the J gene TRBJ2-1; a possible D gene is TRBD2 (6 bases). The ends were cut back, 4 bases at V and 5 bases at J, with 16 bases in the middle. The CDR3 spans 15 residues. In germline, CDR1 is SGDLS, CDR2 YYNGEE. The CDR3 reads CASSPPVEGDNEQFF. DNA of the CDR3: TGTGCCAGCAGCCCCCCGGTGGAGGGAGACAATGAGCAGTTCTTC.

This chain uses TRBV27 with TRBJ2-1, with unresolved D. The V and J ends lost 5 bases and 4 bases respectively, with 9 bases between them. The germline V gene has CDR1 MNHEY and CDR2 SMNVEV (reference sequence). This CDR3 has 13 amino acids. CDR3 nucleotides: TGTGCCAGCAGTCGTGACCGTTACAATGAGCAGTTCTTC. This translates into CASSRDRYNEQFF.

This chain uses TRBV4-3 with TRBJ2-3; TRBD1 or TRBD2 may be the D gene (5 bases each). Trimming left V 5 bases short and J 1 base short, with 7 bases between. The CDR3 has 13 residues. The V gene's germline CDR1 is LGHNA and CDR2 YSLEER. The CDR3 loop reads CASSGGRTDTQYF. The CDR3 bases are TGCGCCAGCAGCGGGGGACGCACAGATACGCAGTATTTT.

The CDR3 region is CASSQAGDSTYEQYF. DNA of the CDR3: TGCGCCAGCAGCCAAGCGGGGGACAGTACTTACGAGCAGTACTTC. V usage is TRBV4-3 and J usage is TRBJ2-7, with D possibly matching TRBD1 (7 bases). The germline V gene has CDR1 LGHNA and CDR2 YSLEER. The CDR3 totals 15 residues. Trimming removed 1 base at V and 4 bases at J, with 14 bases between.

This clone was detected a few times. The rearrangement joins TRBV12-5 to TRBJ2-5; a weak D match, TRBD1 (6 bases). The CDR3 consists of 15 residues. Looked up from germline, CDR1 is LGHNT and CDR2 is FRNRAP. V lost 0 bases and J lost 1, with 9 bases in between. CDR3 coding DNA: TGTGCTAGTGGTTTGGTTACAGGGCCCCAAGAGACCCAGTACTTC. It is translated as CASGLVTGPQETQYF.

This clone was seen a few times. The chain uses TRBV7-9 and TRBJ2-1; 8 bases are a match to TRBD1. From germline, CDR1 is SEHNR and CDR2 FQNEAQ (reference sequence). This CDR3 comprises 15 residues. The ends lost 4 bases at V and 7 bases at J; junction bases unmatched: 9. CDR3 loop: CASSYPWTGQNEQFF. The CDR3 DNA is TGTGCCAGCAGCTACCCCTGGACAGGGCAAAATGAGCAGTTCTTC.

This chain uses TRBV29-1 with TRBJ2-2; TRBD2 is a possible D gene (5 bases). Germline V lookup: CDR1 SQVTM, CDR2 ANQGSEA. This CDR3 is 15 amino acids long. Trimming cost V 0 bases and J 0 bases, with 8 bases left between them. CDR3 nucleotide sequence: TGCAGCGTTGAAGATCGGGGAACGAACACCGGGGAGCTGTTTTTT. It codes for CSVEDRGTNTGELFF.

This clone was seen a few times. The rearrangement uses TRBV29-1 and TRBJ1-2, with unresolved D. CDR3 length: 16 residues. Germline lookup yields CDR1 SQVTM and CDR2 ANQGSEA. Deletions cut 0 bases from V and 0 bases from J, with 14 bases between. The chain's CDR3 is CSVEDLPDPSNYGYTF. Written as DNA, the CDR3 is TGCAGCGTTGAAGATCTTCCTGACCCTTCTAACTATGGCTACACCTTC. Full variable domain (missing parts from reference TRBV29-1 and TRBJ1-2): SAVISQKPSRDICQRGTSLTIQCQVDSQVTMMFWYRQQPGQSLTLIATANQGSEATYESGFVIDKFPISRPNLTFSTLTVSNMSPEDSSIYLCSVEDLPDPSNYGYTFGSGTRLTVV.

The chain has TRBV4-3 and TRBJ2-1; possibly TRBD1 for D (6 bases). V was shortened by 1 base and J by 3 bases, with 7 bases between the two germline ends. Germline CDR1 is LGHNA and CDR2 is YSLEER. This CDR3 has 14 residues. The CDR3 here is CASSQAGDYNEQFF. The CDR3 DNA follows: TGCGCCAGCAGCCAAGCAGGGGACTACAATGAGCAGTTCTTC.

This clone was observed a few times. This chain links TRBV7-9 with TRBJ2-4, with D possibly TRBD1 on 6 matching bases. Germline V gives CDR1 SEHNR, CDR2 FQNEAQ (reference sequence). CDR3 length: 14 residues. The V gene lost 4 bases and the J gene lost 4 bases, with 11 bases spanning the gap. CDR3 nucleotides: TGTGCCAGCAGCTCCCGACAGGATAAAAACATTCAGTACTTC. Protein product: CASSSRQDKNIQYF.

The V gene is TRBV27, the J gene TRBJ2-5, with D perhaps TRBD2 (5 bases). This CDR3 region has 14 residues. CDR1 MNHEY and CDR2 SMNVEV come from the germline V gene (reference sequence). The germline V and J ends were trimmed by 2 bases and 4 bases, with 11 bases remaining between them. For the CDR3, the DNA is TGTGCCAGCAGTTTACGAGCGGCTGGAGAGACCCAGTACTTC. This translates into CASSLRAAGETQYF.

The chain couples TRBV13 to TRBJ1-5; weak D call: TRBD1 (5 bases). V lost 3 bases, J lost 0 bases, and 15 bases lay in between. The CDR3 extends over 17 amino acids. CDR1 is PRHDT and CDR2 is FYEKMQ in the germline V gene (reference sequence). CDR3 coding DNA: TGTGCCAGCAGCTTGGGGGACGGAACTTTTAGCAATCAGCCCCAGCATTTT. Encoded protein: CASSLGDGTFSNQPQHF.

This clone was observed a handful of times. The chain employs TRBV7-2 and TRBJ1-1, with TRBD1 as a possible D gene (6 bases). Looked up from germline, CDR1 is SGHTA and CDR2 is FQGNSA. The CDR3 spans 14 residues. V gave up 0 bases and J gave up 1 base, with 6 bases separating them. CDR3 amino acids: CASSLAGGNTEAFF. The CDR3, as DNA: TGTGCCAGCAGCTTAGCAGGGGGGAACACTGAAGCTTTCTTT.

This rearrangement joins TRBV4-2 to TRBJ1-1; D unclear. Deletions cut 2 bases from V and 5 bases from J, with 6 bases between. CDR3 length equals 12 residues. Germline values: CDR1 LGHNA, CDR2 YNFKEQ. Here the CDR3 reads CASSQRGTEAFF. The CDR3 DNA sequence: TGTGCCAGCAGCCAAAGAGGGACTGAAGCTTTCTTT.

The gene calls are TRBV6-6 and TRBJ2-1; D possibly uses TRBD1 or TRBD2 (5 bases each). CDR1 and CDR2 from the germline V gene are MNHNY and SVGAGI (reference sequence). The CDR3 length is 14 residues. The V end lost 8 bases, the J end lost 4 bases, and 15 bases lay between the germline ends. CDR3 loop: CASSGTDAYNEQFF. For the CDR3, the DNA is TGTGCCAGCTCCGGGACGGATGCATACAATGAGCAGTTCTTC.

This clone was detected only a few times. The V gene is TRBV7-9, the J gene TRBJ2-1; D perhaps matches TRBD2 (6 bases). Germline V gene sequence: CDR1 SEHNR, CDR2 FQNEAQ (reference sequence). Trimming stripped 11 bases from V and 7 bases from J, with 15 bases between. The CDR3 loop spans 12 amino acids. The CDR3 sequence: CAGEVGRNEQFF. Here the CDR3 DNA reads TGTGCCGGGGAGGTGGGCAGAAATGAGCAGTTCTTC.

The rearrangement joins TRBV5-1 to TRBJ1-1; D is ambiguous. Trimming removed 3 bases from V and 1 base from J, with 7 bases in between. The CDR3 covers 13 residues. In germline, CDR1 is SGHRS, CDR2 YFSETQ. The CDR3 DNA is TGCGCCAGCAGCTGGACGGCGAACACTGAAGCTTTCTTT. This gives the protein CASSWTANTEAFF.

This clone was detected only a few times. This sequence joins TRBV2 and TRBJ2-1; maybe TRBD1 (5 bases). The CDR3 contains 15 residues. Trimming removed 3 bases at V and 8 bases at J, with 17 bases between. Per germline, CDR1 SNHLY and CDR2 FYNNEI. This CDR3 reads CASSEGQDKMDEQFF. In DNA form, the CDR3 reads TGTGCCAGCAGTGAGGGGCAGGATAAAATGGATGAGCAGTTCTTC.